This T cell receptor beta chain was observed in a study of graft-versus-host responses after intestinal transplantation. The repertoire was sequenced with immunoSEQ multiplex PCR; TCRdb's copy has only in-frame clones and lacks some. The sample shows approximately 130,000 clones, approximately 90% of them seen only once. A word on this clone: Its cognate antigen is unknown.

Trimming removed 7 bases at V and 2 bases at J, with 11 bases between. This CDR3 comprises 13 residues. CDR1 is SNHLY and CDR2 is FYNNEI in the germline V gene. General study findings and limits: The marrow of recipients harbored GvH clones, and ileum or blood showed some of them first.

This receptor was taken from a human donor who received an intestinal transplant. The chain uses TRBV2 and TRBJ1-1; the D is unclear. The sequences come from unstimulated CD4+ T cells sorted from spleen or lymph node cells, collected before intestinal transplant. CDR3 sequence reads: CASIRFANTEAFF. The CDR3 DNA reads as TGTGCCAGCATTCGCTTTGCCAACACTGAAGCTTTCTTT.